This TCR beta chain was retrieved from a study of CD8 T cells in ankylosing spondylitis. TCRdb processed the 5' RACE reads anew with MiXCR; each CDR3 protein has one entry. Of about 340,000 distinct CDR3 sequences listed, about 14% were seen once; the top ten hold about 1%. Per the germline V gene, CDR1 is SGHDT and CDR2 is YYEEEE. The length of the CDR3 is 12 residues. The V gene lost 0 bases and the J gene lost 7 bases, with 8 bases spanning the gap. This TCR was recovered from a male donor with ankylosing spondylitis or in good health (not recorded which). Material: blood, either unsorted or a sorted T cell fraction (not recorded which). The chain employs TRBV5-6 and TRBJ2-7; D gene uncertain. The CDR3 is CASSLGPREQYF. CDR3 coding DNA: TGTGCCAGCAGCTTGGGCCCAAGGGAGCAGTACTTC.